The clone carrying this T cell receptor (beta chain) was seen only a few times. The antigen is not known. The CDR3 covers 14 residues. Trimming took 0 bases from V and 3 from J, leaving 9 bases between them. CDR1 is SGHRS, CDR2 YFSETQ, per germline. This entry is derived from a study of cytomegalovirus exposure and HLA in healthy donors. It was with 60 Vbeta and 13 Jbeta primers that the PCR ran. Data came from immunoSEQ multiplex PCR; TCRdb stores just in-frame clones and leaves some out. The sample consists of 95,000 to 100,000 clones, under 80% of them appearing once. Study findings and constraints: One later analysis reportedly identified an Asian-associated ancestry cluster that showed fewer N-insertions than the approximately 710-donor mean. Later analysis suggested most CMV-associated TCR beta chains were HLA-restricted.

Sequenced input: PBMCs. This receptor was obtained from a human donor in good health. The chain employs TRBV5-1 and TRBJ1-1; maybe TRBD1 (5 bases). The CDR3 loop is CASSLDWGDTEAFF. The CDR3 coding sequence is TGCGCCAGCAGCTTGGATTGGGGGGACACTGAAGCTTTCTTT.